Presented here are 9 T cell receptor beta chains from one specimen sequenced in a study of T cell changes during pregnancy in multiple sclerosis. Only in-frame clones appear in the TCRdb table, and some are missing; sequencing was by immunoSEQ multiplex PCR. The table lists over 85,000 clones, 91% of them singletons. Specimen: peripheral blood, collected after pregnancy. These receptors came from a female donor in good health, enrolled as a control in a pregnancy study.

The V gene is TRBV4-1, the J gene TRBJ1-4; D might be TRBD1 (5 bases). Trimming shortened V by 1 base and J by 5 bases, and 8 bases separated the two germline ends. Germline V gives CDR1 MGHRA, CDR2 YSYEKL. The CDR3 has 14 amino acids. The CDR3 sequence: CASSQGQRNEKLFF. Written as DNA, the CDR3 is TGCGCCAGCAGCCAAGGACAGAGAAATGAAAAACTGTTTTTT.

This chain links TRBV7-2 with TRBJ2-3; 9 bases align to TRBD2. Trimming at V came to 3 bases and at J to 2 bases, leaving 6 bases not matched to a gene. CDR1 SGHTA and CDR2 FQGNSA come from the germline V gene. CDR3 length: 16 amino acids. The CDR3 loop reads CASSFGQRGATDTQYF. CDR3 DNA sequence: TGTGCCAGCAGCTTTGGGCAGCGGGGGGCCACAGATACGCAGTATTTT.

The rearrangement joins TRBV6-1 to TRBJ2-1, with D perhaps matching TRBD2 (6 bases). CDR3 length: 13 residues. CDR1 and CDR2 (germline): MNHNS, SASEGT. V was cut by 7 bases and J by 8 bases, with 15 bases left in between. CDR3 in amino acids: CASTDPWRDEQFF. Written as DNA, the CDR3 is TGTGCCAGCACGGACCCTTGGAGGGATGAGCAGTTCTTC.

V gene TRBV27 combines with J gene TRBJ1-4; a possible D gene is TRBD1 (6 bases). Germline V gene data show CDR1 as MNHEY and CDR2 as SMNVEV (reference sequence). The CDR3 is made up of 17 amino acids. V was pared by 5 bases and J by 6 bases, with 22 bases between. The CDR3 here is CASSRGAGVNSDEKLFF. CDR3 nucleotides: TGTGCCAGCAGTCGAGGAGCAGGGGTCAACTCAGATGAAAAACTGTTTTTT. Variable domain in full (rest from reference TRBV27 and TRBJ1-4): EAQVTQNPRYLITVTGKKLTVTCSQNMNHEYMSWYRQDPGLGLRQIYYSMNVEVTDKGDVPEGYKVSRKEKRNFPLILESPSPNQTSLYFCASSRGAGVNSDEKLFFGSGTQLSVL.

The chain recombines TRBV7-2 with TRBJ2-1, with a weak D call TRBD2 (7 bases). V shed 2 bases and J shed 9 bases, with 14 bases lying between them. The CDR3 totals 14 residues. CDR1 is SGHTA and CDR2 is FQGNSA in the germline V gene. The chain's CDR3 is CASSLWGGAGEQFF. In nucleotides, the CDR3 is TGTGCCAGCAGCTTATGGGGGGGGGCGGGTGAGCAGTTCTTC. Drawing the rest from reference TRBV7-2 and TRBJ2-1, the complete variable domain is GAGVSQSPSNKVTEKGKDVELRCDPISGHTALYWYRQSLGQGLEFLIYFQGNSAPDKSGLPSDRFSAERTGGSVSTLTIQRTQQEDSAVYLCASSLWGGAGEQFFGPGTRLTVL.

This clone appeared once. The rearrangement links TRBV30 to TRBJ1-3; D unclear. The V gene's germline CDR1 is GTSNPN and CDR2 SVGIG (reference sequence). V lost 0 bases and J lost 0, with 12 bases in between. CDR3 length equals 16 residues. CDR3 sequence (DNA): TGTGCCTGGAGTGTACAATACACCAGCTCTGGAAACACCATATATTTT. Protein product: CAWSVQYTSSGNTIYF. Full variable domain (rest looked up from reference TRBV30 and TRBJ1-3): SQTIHQWPATLVQPVGSPLSLECTVEGTSNPNLYWYRQAAGRGLQLLFYSVGIGQISSEVPQNLSASRPQDRQFILSSKKLLLSDSGFYLCAWSVQYTSSGNTIYFGEGSWLTVV.

The V call is TRBV5-6, the J call TRBJ1-1; TRBD1 matches at 9 bases. Trimming cost V 4 bases and J 8 bases; bases outside gene matches: 9. Germline V gene sequence: CDR1 SGHDT, CDR2 YYEEEE. This CDR3 comprises 14 residues. CDR3 protein: CASSTLTGGWEAFF. The DNA for the CDR3 is TGTGCCAGCAGCACACTGACAGGGGGGTGGGAAGCTTTCTTT.

The chain combines TRBV28 with TRBJ2-2; 8 bases are a match to TRBD1. The junction had 4 bases not matched to a gene; V was cut back by 7 bases and J by 3 bases. CDR1 MDHEN and CDR2 SYDVKM come from the germline V gene. This CDR3 region has 14 residues. The CDR3 sequence: CASTYRGYTGELFF. The CDR3 DNA follows: TGTGCCAGCACCTACAGGGGGTACACCGGGGAGCTGTTTTTT.

The rearrangement links TRBV19 to TRBJ2-3, with 12 bases matching TRBD2. This CDR3 contains 18 residues. V was clipped by 5 bases and J by 5 bases; unmatched bases: 14. The V gene's germline CDR1 is LNHDA and CDR2 SQIVND (reference sequence). The CDR3: CASSLRPLAGGPVDTQYF. In DNA form, the CDR3 reads TGTGCCAGTAGTTTACGACCACTAGCGGGGGGCCCGGTAGATACGCAGTATTTT.